The 5 T cell receptor beta chains listed next were all sequenced from one sample in a study of blood T cell repertoires in COVID-19. This table comes from immunoSEQ multiplex PCR, and its TCRdb copy is limited to in-frame clones, with some not included. The sample contains more than 400,000 clones, 90% of which appear only once. The sample was PBMCs or T cells enriched from blood (not recorded which). The receptors here all came from a man aged 18 to 35 who had recovered from COVID-19.

Comment on this clone: The sample has other DNA sequences that encode this CDR3 too. The chain employs TRBV18 and TRBJ1-2, with TRBD1 as a possible D gene (6 bases). Trimming cost V 2 bases and J 2 bases, with 6 bases left between them. Germline CDR1 and CDR2: KGHSH and LQKENI. This CDR3 is 13 amino acids long. The CDR3 DNA reads as TGTGCCAGCTCACCAGACAGGAACTATGGCTACACCTTC. Translation: CASSPDRNYGYTF.

The chain couples TRBV20-1 to TRBJ1-1, with D perhaps matching TRBD1 (6 bases). CDR1 is DFQATT and CDR2 is SNEGSKA in the germline V gene (reference sequence). V gave up 6 bases and J gave up 7 bases, with 12 bases separating them. CDR3 length: 11 residues. CDR3 in amino acids: CSAIRGVEAFF. The CDR3 nucleotides read TGCAGTGCCATCAGGGGAGTTGAAGCTTTCTTT.

The V call is TRBV10-2, the J call TRBJ2-1; 8 nucleotides line up with TRBD2. The CDR3 consists of 18 residues. CDR1 WSHSY and CDR2 SAAADI come from the germline V gene. V shed 8 bases and J 0 bases; nucleotides not matched to a gene: 15. As DNA, the CDR3 is TGCGCCAGCGCCTCAGCAGCTCTAAGCGGGAGCTCCTACAATGAGCAGTTCTTC. It is translated as CASASAALSGSSYNEQFF.

CDR3 DNA: TGTGCCAGCAGTTACCAGGGCGAAGAGACCCAGTACTTC. This encodes CASSYQGEETQYF. The V and J genes are TRBV6-2 or TRBV6-3 and TRBJ2-5, with D possibly matching TRBD1 (5 bases). CDR3 length equals 13 residues. V was shortened by 2 bases and J by 3 bases, with 7 bases between the two germline ends. CDR1 and CDR2 (germline): MNHEY, SVGEGT.

In this sample, this clone turned up a few times. The chain has TRBV14 and TRBJ1-1, with D perhaps matching TRBD1 (6 bases). This CDR3 is 14 amino acids long. V lost 4 bases to trimming and J lost 0 bases, with 9 bases between them. Germline CDR1 SGHDN, CDR2 FVKESK. CDR3 DNA: TGTGCCAGCAGCCGGAAGGGGGTGAACACTGAAGCTTTCTTT. Translation: CASSRKGVNTEAFF.